A single TCR beta chain is shown here with its context. The antigen is unknown. The length of the CDR3 is 14 residues. CDR1 and CDR2 from the germline V gene are SGHTA and FQGNSA. V was cut by 4 bases and J by 6 bases, with 15 bases left in between. The source of the sample is a study of cytomegalovirus exposure and HLA in healthy donors. Study results and caveats: Researchers had no immune exposure information except CMV serostatus available. The study labeled 180 or so TCR beta chains cytomegalovirus-associated.

The PCR contained 60 Vbeta and 13 Jbeta primers. Assay used: immunoSEQ multiplex PCR; TCRdb lists only in-frame clones, some missing. This table holds 84,000 or so clones, roughly four fifths found once. Sequences were obtained from PBMCs. The clonotype originates from a man aged 25-45 years in good health and CMV-seronegative. The J gene is TRBJ1-1, the V gene TRBV7-2; tentatively, D is TRBD1 (5 bases). The CDR3 reads CASSSQGSLPEAFF. CDR3 DNA sequence: TGTGCCAGCAGCTCCCAGGGTTCTTTGCCTGAAGCTTTCTTT.